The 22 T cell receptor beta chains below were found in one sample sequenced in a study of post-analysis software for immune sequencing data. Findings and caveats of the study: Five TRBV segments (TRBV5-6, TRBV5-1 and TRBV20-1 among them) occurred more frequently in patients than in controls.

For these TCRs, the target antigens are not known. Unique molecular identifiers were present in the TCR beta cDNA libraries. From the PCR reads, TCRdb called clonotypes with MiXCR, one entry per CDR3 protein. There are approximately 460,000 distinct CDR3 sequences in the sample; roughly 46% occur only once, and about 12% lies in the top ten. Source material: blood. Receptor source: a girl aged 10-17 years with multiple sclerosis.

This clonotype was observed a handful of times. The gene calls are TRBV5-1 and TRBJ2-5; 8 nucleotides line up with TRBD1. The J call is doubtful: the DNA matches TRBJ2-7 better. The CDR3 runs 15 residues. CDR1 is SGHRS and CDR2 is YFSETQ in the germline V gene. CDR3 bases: TGCGCCAGCAGCTTGGTGGCGGACAGGGTGAACGAGCAGTACTTC. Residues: CASSLVADRVNEQYF.

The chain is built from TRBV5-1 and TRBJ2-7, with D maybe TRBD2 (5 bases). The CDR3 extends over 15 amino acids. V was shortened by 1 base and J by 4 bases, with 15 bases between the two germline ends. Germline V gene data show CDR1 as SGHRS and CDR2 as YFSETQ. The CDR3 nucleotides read TGCGCCAGCAGCTTGACGTCCTCGGGAAATTACGAGCAGTACTTC. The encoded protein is CASSLTSSGNYEQYF.

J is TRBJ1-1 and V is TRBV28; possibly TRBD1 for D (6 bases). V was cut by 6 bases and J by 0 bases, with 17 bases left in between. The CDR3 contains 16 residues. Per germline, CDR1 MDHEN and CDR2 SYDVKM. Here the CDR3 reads CASRPSSGQLNTEAFF. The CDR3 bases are TGTGCCAGCAGGCCATCCTCGGGACAACTGAACACTGAAGCTTTCTTT.

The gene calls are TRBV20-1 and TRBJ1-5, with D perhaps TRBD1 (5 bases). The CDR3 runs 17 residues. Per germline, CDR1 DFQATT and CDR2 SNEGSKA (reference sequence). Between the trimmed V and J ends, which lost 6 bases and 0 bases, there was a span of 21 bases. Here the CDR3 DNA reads TGCAGTGCCGTGGCCTACTCGGGGGGAGATAGCAATCAGCCCCAGCATTTT. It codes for CSAVAYSGGDSNQPQHF.

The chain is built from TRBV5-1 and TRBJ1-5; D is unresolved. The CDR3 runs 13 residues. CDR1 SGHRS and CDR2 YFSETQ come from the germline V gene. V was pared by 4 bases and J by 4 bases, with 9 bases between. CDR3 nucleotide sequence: TGCGCCAGCAGCCTGATGGAGAATCAGCCCCAGCATTTT. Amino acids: CASSLMENQPQHF.

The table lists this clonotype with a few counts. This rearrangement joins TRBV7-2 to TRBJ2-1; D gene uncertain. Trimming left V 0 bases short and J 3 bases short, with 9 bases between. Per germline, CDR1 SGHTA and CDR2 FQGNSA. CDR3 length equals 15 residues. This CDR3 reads CASSLARPRYNEQFF. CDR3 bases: TGTGCCAGCAGCTTAGCTCGACCGCGCTACAATGAGCAGTTCTTC.

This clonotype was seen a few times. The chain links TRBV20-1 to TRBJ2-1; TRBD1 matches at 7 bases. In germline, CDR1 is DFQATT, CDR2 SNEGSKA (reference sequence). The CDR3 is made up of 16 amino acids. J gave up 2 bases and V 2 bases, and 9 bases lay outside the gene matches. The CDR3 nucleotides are TGCAGTGCTAGACCACGGACAGGAGAAACCTACAATGAGCAGTTCTTC. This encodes CSARPRTGETYNEQFF.

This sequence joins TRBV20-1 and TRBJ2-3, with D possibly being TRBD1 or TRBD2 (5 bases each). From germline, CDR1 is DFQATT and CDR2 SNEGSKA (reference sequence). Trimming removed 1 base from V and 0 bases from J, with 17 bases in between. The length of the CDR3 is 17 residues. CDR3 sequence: CSARAGSLSGSTDTQYF. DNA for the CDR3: TGCAGTGCTAGAGCAGGGAGCCTCTCTGGAAGCACAGATACGCAGTATTTT.

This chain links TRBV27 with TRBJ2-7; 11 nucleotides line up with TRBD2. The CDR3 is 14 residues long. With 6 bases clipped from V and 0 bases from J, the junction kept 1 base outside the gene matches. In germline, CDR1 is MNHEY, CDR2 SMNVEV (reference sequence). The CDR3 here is CASRLAGVSYEQYF. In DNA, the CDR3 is TGTGCCAGCAGACTAGCGGGAGTCTCCTACGAGCAGTACTTC.

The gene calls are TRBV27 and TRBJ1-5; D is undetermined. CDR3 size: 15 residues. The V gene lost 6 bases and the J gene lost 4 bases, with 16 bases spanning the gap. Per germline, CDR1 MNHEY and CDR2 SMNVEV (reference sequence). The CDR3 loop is CASSLSKAGNQPQHF. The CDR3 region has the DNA TGTGCCAGCAGCCTAAGTAAGGCGGGGAATCAGCCCCAGCATTTT.

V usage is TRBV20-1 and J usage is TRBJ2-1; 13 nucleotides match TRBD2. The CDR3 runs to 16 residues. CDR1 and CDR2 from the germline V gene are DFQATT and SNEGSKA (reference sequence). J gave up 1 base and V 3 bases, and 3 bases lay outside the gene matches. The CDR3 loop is CSASGLAGESYNEQFF. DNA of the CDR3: TGCAGTGCTAGCGGACTAGCGGGAGAGTCCTACAATGAGCAGTTCTTC.

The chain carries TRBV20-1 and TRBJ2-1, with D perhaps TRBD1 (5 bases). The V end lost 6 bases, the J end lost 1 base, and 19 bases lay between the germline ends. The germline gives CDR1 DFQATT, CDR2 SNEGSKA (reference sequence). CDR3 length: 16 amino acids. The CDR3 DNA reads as TGCAGTGCCCCCCGTGTCGCCCCAGGGTCCTACAATGAGCAGTTCTTC. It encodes CSAPRVAPGSYNEQFF.

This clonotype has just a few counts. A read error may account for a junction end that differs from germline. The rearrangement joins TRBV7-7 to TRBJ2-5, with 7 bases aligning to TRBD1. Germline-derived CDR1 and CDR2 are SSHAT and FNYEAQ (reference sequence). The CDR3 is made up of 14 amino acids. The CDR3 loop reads CASSLDRLQETQYF. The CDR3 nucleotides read TGTGCTAGCAGCTTGGACAGGCTCCAAGAGACCCAGTACTTC.

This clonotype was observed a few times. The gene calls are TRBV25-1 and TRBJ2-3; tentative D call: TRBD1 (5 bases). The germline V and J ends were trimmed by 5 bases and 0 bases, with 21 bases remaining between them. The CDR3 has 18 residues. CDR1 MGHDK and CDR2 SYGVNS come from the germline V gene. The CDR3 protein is CASSSKRMAGPSTDTQYF. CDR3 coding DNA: TGTGCCAGCAGTTCCAAGAGAATGGCAGGGCCCAGCACAGATACGCAGTATTTT. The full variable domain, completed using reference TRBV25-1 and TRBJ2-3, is EADIYQTPRYLVIGTGKKITLECSQTMGHDKMYWYQQDPGMELHLIHYSYGVNSTEKGDLSSESTVSRIRTEHFPLTLESARPSHTSQYLCASSSKRMAGPSTDTQYFGPGTRLTVL.

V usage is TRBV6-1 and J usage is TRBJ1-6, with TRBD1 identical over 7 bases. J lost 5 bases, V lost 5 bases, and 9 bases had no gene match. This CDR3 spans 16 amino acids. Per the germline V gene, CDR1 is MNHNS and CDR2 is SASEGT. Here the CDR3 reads CASSRTPGQNNSPLHF. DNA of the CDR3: TGTGCCAGCAGTAGAACACCGGGACAGAATAATTCACCCCTCCACTTT.

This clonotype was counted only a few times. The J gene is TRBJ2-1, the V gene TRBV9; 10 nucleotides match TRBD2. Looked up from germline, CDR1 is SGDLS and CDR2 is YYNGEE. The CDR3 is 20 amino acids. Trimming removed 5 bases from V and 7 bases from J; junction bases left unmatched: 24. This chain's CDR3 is CASREPTPGLASTYWNEQFF. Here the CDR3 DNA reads TGTGCCAGCAGGGAACCAACCCCGGGACTAGCGAGCACCTATTGGAATGAGCAGTTCTTC.

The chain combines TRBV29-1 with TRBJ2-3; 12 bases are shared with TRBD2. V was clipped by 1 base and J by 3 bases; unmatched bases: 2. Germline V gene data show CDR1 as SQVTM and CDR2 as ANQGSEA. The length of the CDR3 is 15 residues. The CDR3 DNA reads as TGCAGCGTTGAAGGGACTAGCGGGGCAACAGATACGCAGTATTTT. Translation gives CSVEGTSGATDTQYF.

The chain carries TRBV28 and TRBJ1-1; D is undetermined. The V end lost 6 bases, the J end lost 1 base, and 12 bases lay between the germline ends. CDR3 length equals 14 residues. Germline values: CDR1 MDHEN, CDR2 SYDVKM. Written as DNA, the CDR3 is TGTGCCAGCAGACCCGGCGGGGAGAACACTGAAGCTTTCTTT. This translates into CASRPGGENTEAFF.

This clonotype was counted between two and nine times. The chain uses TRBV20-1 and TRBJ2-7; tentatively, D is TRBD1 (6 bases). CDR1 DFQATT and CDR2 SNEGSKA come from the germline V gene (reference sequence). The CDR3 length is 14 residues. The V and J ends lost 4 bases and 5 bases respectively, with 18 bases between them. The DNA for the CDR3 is TGCAGTGCTAACCTGGGGCAGGGGTTAAACGAGCAGTACTTC. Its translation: CSANLGQGLNEQYF.

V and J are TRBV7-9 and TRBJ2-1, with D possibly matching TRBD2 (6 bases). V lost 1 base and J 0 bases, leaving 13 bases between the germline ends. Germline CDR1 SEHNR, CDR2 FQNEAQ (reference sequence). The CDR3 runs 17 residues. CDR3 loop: CASSLDPGLLSYNEQFF. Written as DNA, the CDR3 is TGTGCCAGCAGCTTAGATCCGGGACTCCTCTCCTACAATGAGCAGTTCTTC. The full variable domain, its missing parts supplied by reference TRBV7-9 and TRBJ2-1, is DTGVSQNPRHKITKRGQNVTFRCDPISEHNRLYWYRQTLGQGPEFLTYFQNEAQLEKSRLLSDRFSAERPKGSFSTLEIQRTEQGDSAMYLCASSLDPGLLSYNEQFFGPGTRLTVL.

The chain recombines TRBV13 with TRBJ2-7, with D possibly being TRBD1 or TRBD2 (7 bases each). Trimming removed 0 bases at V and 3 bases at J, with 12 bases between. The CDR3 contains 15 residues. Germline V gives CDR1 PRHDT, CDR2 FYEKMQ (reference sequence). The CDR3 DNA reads TGTGCCAGCAGCTTAGGTGGCAGGGGGGGCTACGAGCAGTACTTC. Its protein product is CASSLGGRGGYEQYF.

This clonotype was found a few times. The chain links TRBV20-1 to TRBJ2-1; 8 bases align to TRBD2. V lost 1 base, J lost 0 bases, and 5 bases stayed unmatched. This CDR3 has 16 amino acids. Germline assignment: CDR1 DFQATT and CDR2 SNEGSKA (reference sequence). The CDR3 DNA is TGCAGTGCTAGAGCCTTTCTAGCGGGCTCCTACAATGAGCAGTTCTTC. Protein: CSARAFLAGSYNEQFF.